This TCR beta chain stems from a study of shared clonotypes between healthy human individuals. Across the study: CD4 naive and CD4 memory each took three plates per donor, while CD8 naive took two and CD8 memory one.

General study findings and limits: Some naive CD4 clonotypes, roughly 5%, turned up in common across several donors. Generation probabilities were higher for clonotypes shared across all four sorted-subset donors than for unshared ones.

Method: immunoSEQ multiplex PCR; TCRdb's copy keeps in-frame clones and lacks some. The sample yields approximately 1.5 million clones, 97% to 99% seen once. A note on this clone: What it binds is not known.

Sequenced: naive CD4+ T cells sorted from blood. Subset given: CD45RA+ positively selected. The source of this sequence is a man aged 30 to 45 in good health.

The DNA for the CDR3 is TGTGCCAGCGGCCAGCGGGGACTCTACGAGCAGTACTTC. It encodes CASGQRGLYEQYF. The chain carries TRBV11-2 and TRBJ2-7; 7 nucleotides match TRBD2. Germline V gene data show CDR1 as SGHAT and CDR2 as FQNNGV. The CDR3 extends over 13 amino acids. The ends lost 8 bases at V and 3 bases at J; junction bases unmatched: 7.